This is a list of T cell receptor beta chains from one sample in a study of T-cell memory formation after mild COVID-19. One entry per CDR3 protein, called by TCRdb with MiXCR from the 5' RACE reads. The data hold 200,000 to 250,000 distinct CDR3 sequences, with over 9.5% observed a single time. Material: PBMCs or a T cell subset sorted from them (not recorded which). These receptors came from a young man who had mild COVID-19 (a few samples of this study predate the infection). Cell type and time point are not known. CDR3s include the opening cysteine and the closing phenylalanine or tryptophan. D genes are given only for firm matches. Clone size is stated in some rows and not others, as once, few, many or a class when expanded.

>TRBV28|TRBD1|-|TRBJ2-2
CASGLQGAAGELFF
TGTGCCAGCGGCTTACAGGGGGCCGCCGGGGAGCTGTTTTTT
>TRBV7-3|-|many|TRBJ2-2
CASSLRGTGELFF
TGTGCCAGCAGTTTAAGGGGAACCGGGGAGCTGTTTTTT
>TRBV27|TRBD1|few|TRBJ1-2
CASSTRDRDRRAGYTF
TGTGCCAGCAGTACCCGGGACAGGGACAGACGAGCTGGCTACACCTTC
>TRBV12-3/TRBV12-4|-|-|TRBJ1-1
CAGPKGSFVEAFF
TGTGCCGGACCCAAGGGGTCGTTTGTTGAAGCTTTCTTT
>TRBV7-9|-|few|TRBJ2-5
CASSYRDTQETQYF
TGTGCCAGCAGCTACCGGGACACGCAAGAGACCCAGTACTTC
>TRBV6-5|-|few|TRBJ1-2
CASSYVGEGGYTF
TGTGCCAGCAGTTACGTGGGAGAAGGGGGCTACACCTTC
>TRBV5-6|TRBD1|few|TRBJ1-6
CASSLRTGGSYNSPLHF
TGTGCCAGCAGCTTGAGGACAGGGGGCTCCTATAATTCACCCCTCCACTTT
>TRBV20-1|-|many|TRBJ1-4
CSAKQGLADEKLFF
TGCAGTGCTAAACAGGGTTTGGCGGATGAAAAACTGTTTTTT
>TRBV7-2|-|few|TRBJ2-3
CASSLGYVRDTQYF
TGTGCCAGCAGCTTAGGCTACGTGAGGGATACGCAGTATTTT
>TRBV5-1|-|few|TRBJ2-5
CASSLFSQETQYF
TGCGCCAGCAGCTTGTTTAGCCAAGAGACCCAGTACTTC
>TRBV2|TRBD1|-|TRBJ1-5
CASSGGQGYQPQHF
TGTGCCAGCAGCGGAGGACAGGGGTATCAGCCCCAGCATTTT
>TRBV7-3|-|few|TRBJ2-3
CASSFTDTDTQYF
TGTGCCAGCAGCTTCACCGACACAGATACGCAGTATTTT
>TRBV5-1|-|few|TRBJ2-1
CASSLLGKGLDEQFF
TGCGCCAGCAGCTTACTAGGTAAGGGGCTGGATGAGCAGTTCTTC
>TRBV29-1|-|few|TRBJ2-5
CSVEDRAGLGWTQYF
TGCAGCGTTGAAGATAGGGCGGGCCTCGGGTGGACCCAGTACTTC
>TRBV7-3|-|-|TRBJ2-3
CASSLNPGADTQYF
TGTGCCAGCAGCTTAAACCCAGGGGCGGATACGCAGTATTTT
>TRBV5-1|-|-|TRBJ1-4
CASSPSGATNEKLFF
TGCGCCAGCAGCCCCAGTGGGGCAACTAATGAAAAACTGTTTTTT
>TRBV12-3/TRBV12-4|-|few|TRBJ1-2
CASSSRANYGYTF
TGTGCCAGCAGCAGCAGGGCAAACTATGGCTACACCTTC
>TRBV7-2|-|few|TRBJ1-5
CASSFTGPNQPQHF
TGTGCCAGCAGCTTTACAGGGCCTAATCAGCCCCAGCATTTT
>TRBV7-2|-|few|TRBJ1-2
CASSLFVGGYTF
TGTGCCAGCAGCTTATTTGTGGGCGGCTACACCTTC
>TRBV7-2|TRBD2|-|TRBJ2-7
CASSQTGGRTYEQYF
TGTGCCAGCAGCCAAACGGGGGGGAGAACCTACGAGCAGTACTTC
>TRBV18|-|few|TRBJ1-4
CASSPVGGLNEKLFF
TGTGCCAGCTCACCCGTTGGGGGGCTAAATGAAAAACTGTTTTTT
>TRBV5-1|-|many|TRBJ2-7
CASSLREYEQYF
TGTGCCAGCAGCCTACGTGAATACGAGCAGTACTTC
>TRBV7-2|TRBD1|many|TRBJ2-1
CASSLVDRDEQFF
TGTGCCAGCAGCTTGGTAGACAGGGATGAGCAGTTCTTC
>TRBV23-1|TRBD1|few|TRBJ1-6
CASSQKTKRGQGRSNSPLHF
TGCGCCAGCAGTCAAAAGACCAAACGGGGACAGGGAAGGAGTAATTCACCCCTCCACTTT
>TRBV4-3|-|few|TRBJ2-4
CASSPNLRFQNIQYF
TGCGCCAGCAGCCCGAACCTCCGGTTCCAAAACATTCAGTACTTC
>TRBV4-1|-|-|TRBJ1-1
CASSQPGTNTEAFF
TGCGCCAGCAGCCAGCCCGGGACCAACACTGAAGCTTTCTTT
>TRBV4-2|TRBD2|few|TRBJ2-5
CASSQDWRTSGGPTAQYF
TGTGCCAGCAGCCAAGATTGGAGGACTAGCGGGGGGCCTACGGCCCAGTACTTC
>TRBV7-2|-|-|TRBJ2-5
CASSPGLHQETQYF
TGTGCCAGCAGTCCGGGACTCCACCAAGAGACCCAGTACTTC
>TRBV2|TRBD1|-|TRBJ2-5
CASKDRGGETQYF
TGTGCCAGCAAGGACAGGGGGGGAGAGACCCAGTACTTC
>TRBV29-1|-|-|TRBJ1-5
CSARTVNSNQPQHF
TGCAGCGCCCGGACAGTGAATAGCAATCAGCCCCAGCATTTT
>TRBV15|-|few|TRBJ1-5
CATSTEGRSLPQHF
TGTGCCACCAGCACCGAGGGACGATCGTTGCCCCAGCATTTT
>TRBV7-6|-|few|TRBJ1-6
CASGPFHNSPLHF
TGTGCCAGCGGGCCGTTCCATAATTCACCCCTCCACTTT
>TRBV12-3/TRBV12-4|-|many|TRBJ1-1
CASSPHGASNTEAFF
TGTGCCAGCAGTCCCCACGGGGCCTCGAACACTGAAGCTTTCTTT
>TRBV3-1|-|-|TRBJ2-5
CASSQDWETQYF
TGTGCCAGCAGCCAAGATTGGGAGACCCAGTACTTC
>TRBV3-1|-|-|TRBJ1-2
CASSQRVHYGYTF
TGTGCCAGCAGCCAACGGGTACACTATGGCTACACCTTC
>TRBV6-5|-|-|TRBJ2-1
CASSYSRVLNEQFF
TGTGCCAGCAGTTACTCGAGGGTGCTCAATGAGCAGTTCTTC
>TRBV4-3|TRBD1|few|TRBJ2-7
CASSQDHRGIYEQYF
TGCGCCAGCAGCCAAGACCACAGGGGGATCTACGAGCAGTACTTC
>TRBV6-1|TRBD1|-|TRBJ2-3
CASSPGQHTQYF
TGTGCCAGCAGTCCGGGACAGCATACGCAGTATTTT
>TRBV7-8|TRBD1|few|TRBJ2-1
CASSFRTGPYNEQFF
TGTGCCAGCAGCTTCCGGACAGGGCCCTACAATGAGCAGTTCTTC
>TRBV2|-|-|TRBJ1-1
CASSDSWIAFF
TGTGCCAGCAGTGACTCGTGGATCGCTTTCTTT
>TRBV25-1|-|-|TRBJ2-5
CASSELKGPQETQYF
TGTGCCAGCAGTGAATTAAAGGGCCCCCAAGAGACCCAGTACTTC
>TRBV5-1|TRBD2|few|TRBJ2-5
CASSPTSGLETQYF
TGCGCCAGCAGCCCGACTAGCGGTTTAGAGACCCAGTACTTC
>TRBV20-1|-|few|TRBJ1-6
CSASGAAFGTLHF
TGCAGTGCTAGTGGTGCAGCCTTTGGAACCCTCCACTTT
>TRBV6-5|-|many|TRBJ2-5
CASSYRRGSHQETQYF
TGTGCCAGCAGTTACCGTCGGGGGAGCCACCAAGAGACCCAGTACTTC
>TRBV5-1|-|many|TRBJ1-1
CASSSPPLSTEAFF
TGCGCCAGCAGCTCGCCCCCTCTGAGCACTGAAGCTTTCTTT
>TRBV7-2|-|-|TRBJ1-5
CASSLAANQPQHF
TGTGCCAGCAGCTTAGCGGCAAATCAGCCCCAGCATTTT
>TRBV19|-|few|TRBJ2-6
CASSIPGAGANVLTF
TGTGCCAGTAGTATACCAGGGGCTGGGGCCAACGTCCTGACTTTC
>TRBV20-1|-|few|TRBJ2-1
CSARRSSSYNEQFF
TGCAGTGCTAGGCGGTCTAGCTCCTACAATGAGCAGTTCTTC
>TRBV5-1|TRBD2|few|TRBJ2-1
CASSISHSGGDEQFF
TGCGCCAGCAGTATTAGTCATTCTGGGGGGGATGAGCAGTTCTTC
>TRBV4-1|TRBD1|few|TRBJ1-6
CASSQGGQASSYNSPLHF
TGCGCCAGCAGCCAAGGGGGACAGGCGAGCTCCTATAATTCACCCCTCCACTTT
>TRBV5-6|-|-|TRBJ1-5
CASSLMDHQPQHF
TGTGCCAGCAGCCTAATGGACCATCAGCCCCAGCATTTT